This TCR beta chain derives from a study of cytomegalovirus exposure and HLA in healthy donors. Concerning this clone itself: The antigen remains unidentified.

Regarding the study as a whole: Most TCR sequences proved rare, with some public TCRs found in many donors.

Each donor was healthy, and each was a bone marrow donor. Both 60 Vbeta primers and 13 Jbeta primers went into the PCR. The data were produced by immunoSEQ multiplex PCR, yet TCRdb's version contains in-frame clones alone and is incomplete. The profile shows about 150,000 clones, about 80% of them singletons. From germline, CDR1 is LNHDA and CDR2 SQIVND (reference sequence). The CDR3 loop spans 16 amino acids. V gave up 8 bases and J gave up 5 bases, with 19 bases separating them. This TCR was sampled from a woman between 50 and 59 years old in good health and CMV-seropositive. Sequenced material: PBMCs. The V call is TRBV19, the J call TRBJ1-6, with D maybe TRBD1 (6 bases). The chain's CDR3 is CASQDKGGRDNSPLHF. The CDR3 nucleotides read TGTGCCAGTCAAGACAAGGGGGGGCGAGATAATTCACCCCTCCACTTT.